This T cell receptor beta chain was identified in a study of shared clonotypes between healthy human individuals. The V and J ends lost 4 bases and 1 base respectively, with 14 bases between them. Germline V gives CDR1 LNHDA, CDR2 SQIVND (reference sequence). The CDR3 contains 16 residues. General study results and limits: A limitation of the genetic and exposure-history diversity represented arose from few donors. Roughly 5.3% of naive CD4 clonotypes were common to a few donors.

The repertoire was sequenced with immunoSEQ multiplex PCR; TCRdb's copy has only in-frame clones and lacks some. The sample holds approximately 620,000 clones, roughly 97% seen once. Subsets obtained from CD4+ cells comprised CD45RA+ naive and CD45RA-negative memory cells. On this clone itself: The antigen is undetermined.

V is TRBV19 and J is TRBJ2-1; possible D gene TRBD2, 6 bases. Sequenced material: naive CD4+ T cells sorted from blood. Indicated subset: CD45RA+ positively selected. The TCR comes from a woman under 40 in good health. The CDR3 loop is CASSRLGKQSYNEQFF. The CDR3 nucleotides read TGTGCCAGTAGTAGACTAGGGAAACAATCCTACAATGAGCAGTTCTTC.